Presented here are 4 T cell receptor beta chains from one specimen sequenced in a study of shared T cell receptors in the human thymus. The data were produced by immunoSEQ multiplex PCR, yet TCRdb's version contains in-frame clones alone and is incomplete. The table lists hundreds of thousands of clones, 88% of them singletons. These data also featured in a second study, about human thymus T cells.

The sample taken for sequencing was thymocytes. The receptors were sampled from a boy younger than two with a congenital heart defect.

V usage is TRBV5-8 and J usage is TRBJ1-5; weak D call: TRBD1 (5 bases). Germline CDR1 is SGHTS and CDR2 is YDEGEE. Trimming cost V 4 bases and J 4 bases, with 12 bases left between them. There are 14 residues in the CDR3. In DNA, the CDR3 is TGTGCCAGCAGCCAAAACAGGCTAAATCAGCCCCAGCATTTT. Translated: CASSQNRLNQPQHF.

This clone was detected once. The chain has TRBV6-1 and TRBJ2-5, with TRBD2 matching over 11 bases. The CDR3 length is 15 residues. V trimming: 6 bases; J trimming: 1 base; junction bases outside the gene matches: 4. The germline V gene encodes CDR1 MNHNS and CDR2 SASEGT. The CDR3 DNA reads as TGTGCCAGCAGGGGGGGGACTAGCGGCCAAGAGACCCAGTACTTC. Amino acids: CASRGGTSGQETQYF.

The chain links TRBV5-8 to TRBJ2-7, with 10 bases fitting TRBD2. V lost 2 bases to trimming and J lost 2 bases; unmatched junction nucleotides: 4. Germline loops: CDR1 SGHTS, CDR2 YDEGEE. This CDR3 is built from 15 residues. The DNA of the CDR3 is TGTGCCAGCAGCTTTAAAAGCGGGAGGGCCTACGAGCAGTACTTC. Translation gives CASSFKSGRAYEQYF.

This sequence joins TRBV2 and TRBJ2-5, with 8 bases aligning to TRBD2. CDR1 is SNHLY, CDR2 FYNNEI, per germline. Trimming took 5 bases from V and 5 from J; bases not matched to a gene: 16. CDR3 length equals 17 residues. The CDR3 sequence: CASSPGVAGSRDETQYF. CDR3 DNA: TGTGCCAGCAGTCCCGGGGTAGCGGGATCTAGGGATGAGACCCAGTACTTC.